Reported below is one T cell receptor (beta chain). The antigen is undetermined. This specimen includes other DNA sequences encoding the same CDR3. The data belong to a study of cytomegalovirus exposure and HLA in healthy donors. Study conclusions and caveats: An ancestry cluster, one associated with Asian ancestry, reportedly showed fewer N-insertions than the 666-donor mean in a later analysis. A later analysis associated 16,951 TCR beta sequences with HLA alleles at a 0.05 false discovery rate. Certain sequence variants were highly shared and formed a cluster, and this cluster was likely a sequencing artifact. Across HLA loci, a later analysis found differing TCR association rates, with DRB1 most and HLA-C fewest.

A multiplex PCR was run with 60 Vbeta primers and 13 Jbeta primers. Repertoires were generated with immunoSEQ multiplex PCR, while TCRdb's copy carries only in-frame clones and drops some. Among roughly 190,000 clones listed, roughly 77% were seen once. The ends lost 7 bases at V and 7 bases at J; junction bases unmatched: 16. This CDR3 is built from 15 residues. Germline V gives CDR1 MDHEN, CDR2 SYDVKM. V gene TRBV28 combines with J gene TRBJ2-7, with TRBD1 matching over 7 bases. The receptor was isolated from a man aged 25 to 40 in good health and CMV-seropositive. What was sequenced was PBMCs. In DNA, the CDR3 is TGTGCCAGCAACCTAGGAGCAGGGGGTCTTGAAGAGCAGTACTTC. It translates to CASNLGAGGLEEQYF.